This T cell receptor beta chain originates from a study of T cell responses to AZD1222 COVID-19 vaccine. Study-level points and caveats: Of spike-specific TCRs, nearly half reportedly target regions left unmutated in variants. Spike-specific TCR breadth rose after two AZD1222 doses, and depth rose as well.

Produced via immunoSEQ multiplex PCR; TCRdb's table is partial and in-frame only. The sample has over 110,000 clones, 85% to 95% seen once. A note on this clone: Its antigen is still unknown.

Germline assignment: CDR1 SGHNT and CDR2 YYREEE (reference sequence). Trimming took off 3 bases at V and 0 bases at J, with 7 bases between the two ends. The CDR3 is 14 amino acids. The sequence derives from an adult who had recovered from COVID-19. Sequenced material: peripheral blood, taken after recovery from COVID-19. The V call is TRBV5-4, the J call TRBJ1-3, with D perhaps TRBD1 (6 bases). This CDR3 reads CASSSGDSGNTIYF. CDR3 coding DNA: TGTGCCAGCAGCTCAGGGGACTCTGGAAACACCATATATTTT.